A selection of T cell receptor beta chains follows, all from one sample in a study of T cell responses to AZD1222 COVID-19 vaccine. Using immunoSEQ multiplex PCR, the repertoire was profiled, and TCRdb retains in-frame clones only, with some absent. The table lists some 120,000 clones, 90% of them singletons. The sequencing used peripheral blood, collected on day 0 of MenACWY control vaccination. These receptors were taken from an adult in good health. CDR3s include the opening cysteine and the closing phenylalanine or tryptophan. The order of the fields is clone size, V gene, D gene, J gene, CDR3 DNA, CDR3 protein. The D gene is left open where the match is weak. Size is stated for part of the rows, as once, few or many counts, or as a class when the clone is expanded.

.	TRBV15	.	TRBJ2-7	TGTGCCACCAGCGGGGGACTCCAAAACTACGAGCAGTACTTC	CATSGGLQNYEQYF
.	TRBV4-1	.	TRBJ1-4	TGCGCCAGCAGCCAAGATTTAGGAGACCCTTTGGGAAAACTGTTTTTT	CASSQDLGDPLGKLFF
.	TRBV27	.	TRBJ2-7	TGTGCCAGCAGTTTTAAGGCACGCTCCTACGAGCAGTACTTC	CASSFKARSYEQYF
.	TRBV4-2	.	TRBJ1-6	TGTGCCAGCAGCCAAGAGGACGGGGATATTAATTCACCCCTCCACTTT	CASSQEDGDINSPLHF
.	TRBV4-3	.	TRBJ2-3	TGCGCCAGCAGCCAAGATCCAGTGGGGGCCCTCCCAGATACGCAGTATTTT	CASSQDPVGALPDTQYF
once	TRBV5-6	.	TRBJ2-7	TGTGCCAGCAGCTCCTACGGGGACGAGCAGTACTTC	CASSSYGDEQYF
.	TRBV19	TRBD2	TRBJ2-4	TGTGCCAGTAGTCCTTCCGGGACTAGTTTGATTGTGGCCAAAAACATTCAGTACTTC	CASSPSGTSLIVAKNIQYF
.	TRBV7-9	TRBD1	TRBJ2-4	TGTGCCAGCAGCCAAGGGACAGCAACCAAAAACATTCAGTACTTC	CASSQGTATKNIQYF
.	TRBV18	.	TRBJ2-5	TGTGCCAGCTCACCACCAGCAGAGACCCAGTACTTC	CASSPPAETQYF
.	TRBV19	.	TRBJ2-1	TGTGCCACTAAAGCGGGCCTGACCTACAATGAGCAGTTCTTC	CATKAGLTYNEQFF
.	TRBV10-2	TRBD1	TRBJ1-1	TGCGCCAGCAGTCAACAGGGGAATGTCGTGACTGAAGCTTTCTTT	CASSQQGNVVTEAFF
.	TRBV27	.	TRBJ1-4	TGTGCCAGCAGTTTGGGGGCCAGGGAGGATGAAAAACTGTTTTTT	CASSLGAREDEKLFF
.	TRBV14	TRBD1	TRBJ1-1	TGTGCCAGCAGCCTTCGGACAGGGGGGTTTAACACTGAAGCTTTCTTT	CASSLRTGGFNTEAFF
.	TRBV24-1	.	TRBJ2-2	TGTGCCACCAGTGATTTTGAGAGGGACACCGGGGAGCTGTTTTTT	CATSDFERDTGELFF
.	TRBV11-3	.	TRBJ2-1	TGTGCCAGCAGCTTATCGGGGCTCTTTGCCAATGAGCAGTTCTTC	CASSLSGLFANEQFF
once	TRBV4-2	TRBD1	TRBJ1-1	TGTGCCAGCAGCCAAGGAGGGGGCCCTACTGAAGCTTTCTTT	CASSQGGGPTEAFF
.	TRBV28	TRBD2	TRBJ2-3	TGTGCCAGCAGCCCAGCGGGGGACACAGATACGCAGTATTTT	CASSPAGDTDTQYF
.	TRBV5-1	.	TRBJ1-1	TGCGCCAGCAGCTTTGAGGGGAACACTGAAGCTTTCTTT	CASSFEGNTEAFF
.	TRBV19	TRBD1	TRBJ1-2	TGTGCCAGTAGCACCTCCGGACAGGGTACAATCGACTATGGCTACACCTTC	CASSTSGQGTIDYGYTF
.	TRBV18	.	TRBJ1-2	TGTGCCAGCTCACCCGCGCAGGAAGATGGCTACACCTTC	CASSPAQEDGYTF
.	TRBV6-6	.	TRBJ1-1	TGTGCCAGCAGTTACTCATACGTTAACACTGAAGCTTTCTTT	CASSYSYVNTEAFF
.	TRBV9	TRBD1	TRBJ1-3	TGTGCCAGCAGCCAACTACAGGGGGCTGGAAACACCATATATTTT	CASSQLQGAGNTIYF
.	TRBV28	.	TRBJ2-3	TGTGCCAGCAGTTTTCGCTACCCTTTCTCAGGGGCGAGAGGAGATACGCAGTATTTT	CASSFRYPFSGARGDTQYF
.	TRBV27	TRBD1	TRBJ2-1	TGTTGCACCGGGACAGGGCTGAGCAATGAGCAGTTCTTC	CCTGTGLSNEQFF
.	TRBV7-8	.	TRBJ1-6	TGTGCCAGCAGCTATAATTCACCCCTCCACTTT	CASSYNSPLHF
.	TRBV6-2/TRBV6-3	TRBD1	TRBJ1-1	TGTGCCAGCAGCTCTAACAGGGGAAGGGGGTGGACTGAAGCTTTCTTT	CASSSNRGRGWTEAFF
.	TRBV12-3/TRBV12-4	.	TRBJ1-2	TGTGCCAGCAGTTCACAGAACTATGGCTACACCTTC	CASSSQNYGYTF
.	TRBV7-9	TRBD1	TRBJ2-7	TGTGCCAGCAGCTTCCGGGACAGGGACGAGCAGTACTTC	CASSFRDRDEQYF
.	TRBV12-3/TRBV12-4	.	TRBJ1-5	TGTGCCAGCAGCTTGTATCGTTTTCAGCCCCAGCATTTT	CASSLYRFQPQHF
.	TRBV10-3	TRBD2	TRBJ2-1	TGTGCCATCAGTCCACTAGCGGGGGTGAACAATGAGCAGTTCTTC	CAISPLAGVNNEQFF
once	TRBV30	TRBD2	TRBJ2-1	TGTGCCTGGAGTGTCGGTCTAGCGGGATTACAAGGTGAGCAGTTCTTC	CAWSVGLAGLQGEQFF
.	TRBV30	.	TRBJ1-4	TGTGCCTGGAGTGCCCGGCTCCATGAAAAACTGTTTTTT	CAWSARLHEKLFF
.	TRBV6-5	.	TRBJ1-6	TGTGCCAGCAGGGTAGGACGTTCTAATTCACCCCTCCACTTT	CASRVGRSNSPLHF
.	TRBV19	TRBD1	TRBJ1-1	TGTACCAGTAGTACAACCGGGACAGGGAAAGTTGAAGCTTTCTTT	CTSSTTGTGKVEAFF
.	TRBV5-6	.	TRBJ1-1	TGTGCCAGCAGCTTGTATCAGGGGCTGGCGAACACTGAAGCTTTCTTT	CASSLYQGLANTEAFF
.	TRBV5-1	.	TRBJ2-6	TGCGCCAGCAGCAGGGGCTCTGGGGCCAACGTCCTGACTTTC	CASSRGSGANVLTF
.	TRBV7-6	TRBD2	TRBJ2-1	TGTGCCAGCAGCTTATGGTGGAGCGGAGCGGGGGGGACGTACAATGAGCAGTTCTTC	CASSLWWSGAGGTYNEQFF
.	TRBV7-9	.	TRBJ2-5	TGTGCCAGCAGCTTAGCGGGGAGTTCCCAAGAGACCCAGTACTTC	CASSLAGSSQETQYF
.	TRBV4-1	.	TRBJ2-3	TGCGCCAGCAGCCAAGATCCCGCGGGCGTCACAGATACGCAGTATTTT	CASSQDPAGVTDTQYF
.	TRBV18	TRBD1	TRBJ1-2	TGTGCCAGCTCATCGGACAGGGGGCCCTATGGCTACACCTTC	CASSSDRGPYGYTF
few	TRBV29-1	.	TRBJ1-1	TGCAGCGTCCGTGGGACGGCGCAAGTTAACACTGAAGCTTTCTTT	CSVRGTAQVNTEAFF
.	TRBV6-4	.	TRBJ2-3	TGTGCCAGCAGCACTTTCGGGACTTCCACCCCAGATACGCAGTATTTT	CASSTFGTSTPDTQYF
.	TRBV20-1	.	TRBJ2-2	TGCAGTGCTAGTTCCGGGGGATACACCGGGGAGCTGTTTTTT	CSASSGGYTGELFF
.	TRBV14	.	TRBJ2-2	TGTGCCAGCAGCCAAGATCGGGGGGCGGCTCTTGAGCTGTTTTTT	CASSQDRGAALELFF
.	TRBV25-1	TRBD1	TRBJ2-1	TGTGCCAGCACCCCCCGGGGACAGGGGGCGAAGGTTTACAATGAGCAGTTCTTC	CASTPRGQGAKVYNEQFF
.	TRBV5-1	.	TRBJ2-2	TGCGCCAGCAGCTTGTGGACTACGAACACCGGGGAGCTGTTTTTT	CASSLWTTNTGELFF
.	TRBV28	TRBD1	TRBJ1-1	TGTGCCAGCAGTTTCCAGGGGGCGCGGACTGAAGCTTTCTTT	CASSFQGARTEAFF
.	TRBV3-1/TRBV3-2	.	TRBJ1-2	TGTGCCAGCAGCTTACAGCTACTGTATGGCTACACCTTC	CASSLQLLYGYTF
.	TRBV5-5	TRBD2	TRBJ2-5	TGTGCCAGCAGCCCCATCCCGGGAGGGGGGCGCCAAGAGACCCAGTACTTC	CASSPIPGGGRQETQYF
.	TRBV29-1	.	TRBJ2-5	TGCAGCACAGCACAGGGCGAAGAGACCCAGTACTTC	CSTAQGEETQYF
.	TRBV19	.	TRBJ1-1	TGTGCCAGTAGTATGCAATCGGCCGTAGGGGAAGCTTTCTTT	CASSMQSAVGEAFF
.	TRBV4-2	.	TRBJ2-2	TGTGCCAGCAGCAAAGTTCTAGGGGGGCACGGGGGGAACACCGGGGAGCTGTTTTTT	CASSKVLGGHGGNTGELFF
.	TRBV5-6	TRBD2	TRBJ2-3	TGTGCCAGCAGGCGAGTAGCGGGGACTCCAGATACGCAGTATTTT	CASRRVAGTPDTQYF
.	TRBV10-3	.	TRBJ1-6	TGTGCCATCAGTGATGAGGGGCCCTATAATTCACCCCTCCACTTT	CAISDEGPYNSPLHF